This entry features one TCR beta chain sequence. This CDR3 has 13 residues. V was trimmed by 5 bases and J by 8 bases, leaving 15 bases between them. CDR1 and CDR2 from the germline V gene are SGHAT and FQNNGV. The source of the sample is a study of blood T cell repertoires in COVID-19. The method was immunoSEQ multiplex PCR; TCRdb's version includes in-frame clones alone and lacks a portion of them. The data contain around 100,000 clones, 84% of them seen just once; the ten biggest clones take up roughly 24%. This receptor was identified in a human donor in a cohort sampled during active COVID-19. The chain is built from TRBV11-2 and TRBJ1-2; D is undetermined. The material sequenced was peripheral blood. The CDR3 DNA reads TGTGCCAGCAGCCCGAGGTTGGCGGGCGGCTACACCTTC. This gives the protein CASSPRLAGGYTF.